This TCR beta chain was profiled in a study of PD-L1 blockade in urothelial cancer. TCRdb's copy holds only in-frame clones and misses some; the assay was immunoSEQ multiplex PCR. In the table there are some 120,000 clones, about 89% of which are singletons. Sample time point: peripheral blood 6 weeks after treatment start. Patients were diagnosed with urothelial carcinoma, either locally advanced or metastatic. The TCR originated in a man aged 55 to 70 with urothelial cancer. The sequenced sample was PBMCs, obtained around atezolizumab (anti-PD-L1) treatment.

CDR3 sequence (DNA): TGTGCCAGCTTCGGCGACAGGGATGAGCAGGGCTATGGCTACACCTTC. It codes for CASFGDRDEQGYGYTF. This chain links TRBV9 with TRBJ1-2; 7 nucleotides line up with TRBD1. Germline trimming cut 7 bases from V and 4 bases from J; bases unmatched to any gene: 16. Looked up from germline, CDR1 is SGDLS and CDR2 is YYNGEE. The CDR3 sequence is 16 residues long.